Reported below is one T cell receptor (beta chain). The data derive from a study of shared clonotypes between healthy human individuals. The naive CD8 fraction comprised CD45RO-negative cells positively selected for CCR7 and excluded terminally differentiated effector memory CD45RA+ cells. V shed 4 bases and J 6 bases; nucleotides not matched to a gene: 13. The CDR3 spans 17 residues. Germline V gene lookup returns CDR1 SGHVS and CDR2 FQNEAQ. TCRdb's copy holds only in-frame clones and misses some; the assay was immunoSEQ multiplex PCR. The profile shows a few hundred thousand clones, 95% to 96% of them singletons.

The sample comprised naive CD8+ T cells sorted from blood. The receptor was derived from a woman aged 25 to 39 in good health. The rearrangement joins TRBV7-8 to TRBJ2-1, with 9 bases aligning to TRBD2. The CDR3 bases are TGTGCCAGCAGCTCCCGCATGAGTAGCGGGAGTATCAATGAGCAGTTCTTC. Residues: CASSSRMSSGSINEQFF.